These T cell receptor beta chains were read from a single sample in a study of OX40 agonist ivuxolimab in advanced cancers. Some clones are missing from TCRdb's copy, which holds only in-frame ones; the method was immunoSEQ multiplex PCR. Among about 66,000 clones listed, roughly four fifths were seen once. The material was CD4+ or CD8+ T cells sorted from blood, obtained in a trial of the OX40 agonist ivuxolimab. The receptors originated from an adult with an advanced solid tumor such as melanoma, head and neck, liver or kidney cancer. Both conserved end residues are part of each CDR3. The order of the fields is V gene, J gene, clone size, D gene, CDR3 DNA, CDR3 protein. D genes are given only for firm matches. Some rows have no size entry. The others give once, few or many, or a class for an expanded clone.

>TRBV5-4|TRBJ2-1|NA|NA
TGTGCCAGCAGCTTGGTATACAATGAGCAGTTCTTC
CASSLVYNEQFF
>TRBV19|TRBJ2-5|NA|TRBD1
TGTGCCAGTAGTCCTAGGACAGGGGGCGTGTGGGAAGAGACCCAGTACTTC
CASSPRTGGVWEETQYF
>TRBV6-5|TRBJ2-3|NA|NA
TGTGCCAGCAGTTACGACGGGTCCTCCACAGATACGCAGTATTTT
CASSYDGSSTDTQYF
>TRBV6-1|TRBJ2-7|NA|TRBD1
TGTGCCAGCAGAGAGACAGGGGGAACCTACGAGCAGTACTTC
CASRETGGTYEQYF
>TRBV29-1|TRBJ2-3|NA|TRBD2
TGCAGCGTTGGGGCTAGCGGGAGTGCAGATACGCAGTATTTT
CSVGASGSADTQYF
>TRBV7-2|TRBJ2-2|NA|NA
TGTGCCAGCAGCTTTTCGGGGTGGACCGGGGAGCTGTTTTTT
CASSFSGWTGELFF
>TRBV11-3|TRBJ1-1|NA|NA
TGTGCCAGCAGCCCAAATAGAGAAGAAGCTTTCTTT
CASSPNREEAFF
>TRBV7-8|TRBJ1-5|NA|NA
TGTGCCAGCAGCTTAGCGGGGGGGGGCAATCAGCCCCAGCATTTT
CASSLAGGGNQPQHF
>TRBV4-1|TRBJ2-1|NA|NA
TGCGCCAGCAGCCAAGAGGGAGCCTACAATGAGCAGTTCTTC
CASSQEGAYNEQFF
>TRBV6-5|TRBJ1-1|NA|TRBD1
TGTGCCAGCAGCCCGACAGGGGCCACTGAAGCTTTCTTT
CASSPTGATEAFF
>TRBV19|TRBJ1-4|NA|NA
TGTGCCACAAAAAGAAGCGCAACTAATGAAAAACTGTTTTTT
CATKRSATNEKLFF
>TRBV19|TRBJ1-5|NA|NA
TGTGCCAGTAGTATAGCTAGGAATCAGCCCCAGCATTTT
CASSIARNQPQHF
>TRBV7-2|TRBJ2-3|NA|NA
TGTGCCAGCAGCTTAAGACTAAGGATTTCGGGAGCCAGCACAGATACGCAGTATTTT
CASSLRLRISGASTDTQYF
>TRBV19|TRBJ2-7|NA|NA
TGTGCCAGTAGTATGGAGGGCTCCTACGAGCAGTACTTC
CASSMEGSYEQYF
>TRBV5-1|TRBJ1-2|NA|TRBD1
TGCGCCAGCAGCTCGGGACAGGAGGGAAACTATGGCTACACCTTC
CASSSGQEGNYGYTF
>TRBV11-3|TRBJ2-5|once|TRBD1
TGTGCCAGCAGCTCCTGGACAGGGGGCTTGCGGGCCCCGCCGGAGACCCAGTACTTC
CASSSWTGGLRAPPETQYF
>TRBV11-2|TRBJ2-1|NA|NA
TGTGCCAGCAGCTTAATTTCCGGGATTAGCTCCTACAATGAGCAGTTCTTC
CASSLISGISSYNEQFF
>TRBV18|TRBJ2-5|NA|NA
TGTGCCAGCTCCCGGACAGTACAAGAGACCCAGTACTTC
CASSRTVQETQYF
>TRBV5-1|TRBJ1-1|NA|NA
TGCGCCAGCAGCTTGCAAGGGGGGCGTAAGCTCATGAACACTGAAGCTTTCTTT
CASSLQGGRKLMNTEAFF
>TRBV7-2|TRBJ2-7|NA|NA
TGTGCCAGCAGCCCTGGGGGGGCTTGGATTAATTACGAGCAGTACTTC
CASSPGGAWINYEQYF
>TRBV6-1|TRBJ2-7|once|TRBD1
TGTGCCAGCAGCAAGGACAGGGGATACGAGCAGTACTTC
CASSKDRGYEQYF
>TRBV18|TRBJ2-7|once|TRBD2
TGTGCCAGCTCACCCTTTCCCGGGACTAGCGGGAAAGGGGAGCAGTACTTC
CASSPFPGTSGKGEQYF
>TRBV5-1|TRBJ2-5|NA|NA
TGCGCCAGCAGCTTGACAATACCCTTCCAAGAGACCCAGTACTTC
CASSLTIPFQETQYF
>TRBV6-5|TRBJ1-3|NA|NA
TGTGCCAGCAGGGACGGGGGAAAAAACACCATATATTTT
CASRDGGKNTIYF
>TRBV6-6|TRBJ1-1|NA|NA
TGTGCCAGCAGTTATAGTGGGGGGGTTACTGAAGCTTTCTTT
CASSYSGGVTEAFF
>TRBV10-1|TRBJ2-5|NA|NA
TGCGCCAGTGATACACGGGAGGAGACCCAGTACTTC
CASDTREETQYF
>TRBV6-6|TRBJ2-7|NA|TRBD1
TGTGCCAGCAGTGGAGCAGGGGGCTCCTACGAGCAGTACTTC
CASSGAGGSYEQYF
>TRBV2|TRBJ1-4|NA|NA
TGTGCCAGCAGTGAAGATGAGTGGAAACTGTTTTTT
CASSEDEWKLFF
>TRBV7-2|TRBJ2-3|NA|NA
TGTGCCAGCAGCTTAGCGGGAGCGGCTACAGATACGCAGTATTTT
CASSLAGAATDTQYF